This T cell receptor beta chain stems from a study of blood T cell repertoires in COVID-19. Turning to the study itself: Acute and convalescent COVID-19 samples came from the United States, Italy and Spain. PBMCs, B-cell-depleted T cells, or T cells were the source of the cDNA or gDNA that made up the material.

V was clipped by 5 bases and J by 5 bases, with 24 bases between them. CDR1 SNHLY and CDR2 FYNNEI come from the germline V gene. This CDR3 has 17 amino acids. The authors' processing: Researchers report that nucleated cell counts were estimated from reference gene primer amplification. The assay was immunoSEQ multiplex PCR, and TCRdb's table has in-frame clones only and misses some. V and J calls and clone size are copied from that table; D and trimming were computed from the DNA. The sample consists of about half a million clones, over 75% of them appearing once. V is TRBV2 and J is TRBJ1-2; possible D gene TRBD1, 6 bases. The specimen was peripheral blood. This clonotype was obtained from a human donor in a cohort sampled during active COVID-19. CDR3 coding DNA: TGTGCCAGCAGTCAAAACCTGAACGGACAGCTTCGATATGGCTACACCTTC. Translation: CASSQNLNGQLRYGYTF.